These T cell receptor beta chains were read from a single sample in a study of post-analysis software for immune sequencing data. MiXCR, run by TCRdb on the PCR reads, gives a single entry per CDR3 protein. The sample includes about 430,000 distinct CDR3 sequences, approximately 39% of them seen just once. Sample: blood. The receptors here all came from a girl aged 2 to 9 with multiple sclerosis. Both conserved end residues are part of each CDR3. Each record gives: clone size, D gene, J gene, V gene, CDR3 protein, CDR3 DNA. D genes are given only for firm matches. Size tells how often a clone was seen (once, few, many) or the class of an expanded clone, and some rows leave it out.

few . TRBJ2-5 TRBV5-1 CASSLGRPTGETQYF TGCGCCAGCAGCTTGGGGCGCCCGACCGGAGAGACCCAGTACTTC
few . TRBJ2-1 TRBV12-3/TRBV12-4 CASSLDGVGQGKDEQFF TGTGCCAGCAGTTTAGATGGTGTAGGGCAGGGGAAAGATGAGCAGTTCTTC
. TRBD1 TRBJ2-6 TRBV3-1 CASSIPGQAFSGANVLTF TGTGCCAGCAGCATTCCGGGACAGGCTTTCTCTGGGGCCAACGTCCTGACTTTC
once TRBD1 TRBJ2-5 TRBV25-1 CASSETRGPQETQYF TGTGCCAGCAGTGAGACCAGGGGGCCCCAAGAGACCCAGTACTTC
few . TRBJ1-4 TRBV29-1 CSVGGNRFGEKLFF TGCAGCGTTGGGGGGAACCGCTTTGGAGAAAAACTGTTTTTT
once . TRBJ2-2 TRBV29-1 CSVGRGVTGELFF TGCAGCGTTGGGAGAGGAGTCACCGGGGAGCTGTTTTTT
. . TRBJ2-7 TRBV7-2 CASSLPLWAGRHEQYF TGTGCCAGCAGCTTACCTCTTTGGGCGGGGAGACACGAGCAGTACTTC
. . TRBJ2-7 TRBV5-8 CASSLAGLRTDEQYF TGTGCCAGCAGCTTGGCGGGCCTTCGAACGGACGAGCAGTACTTC
few TRBD1 TRBJ2-7 TRBV6-2/TRBV6-3 CASSAGTGPSTYEQYF TGTGCCAGCAGCGCCGGGACAGGTCCCTCAACCTACGAGCAGTACTTC
few . TRBJ2-7 TRBV10-3 CAISGSGTPSYEQYF TGTGCCATCAGTGGATCCGGGACTCCCTCCTACGAGCAGTACTTC
. TRBD1 TRBJ1-5 TRBV12-3/TRBV12-4 CASSFDRGYSNQPQHF TGTGCCAGCAGTTTTGACAGGGGGTATAGCAATCAGCCCCAGCATTTT
few TRBD1 TRBJ1-2 TRBV4-3 CASSQSTGSYGYTF TGCGCCAGCAGCCAGTCGACAGGGTCCTATGGCTACACCTTC
few . TRBJ2-3 TRBV5-5 CASSMVGQHGADTQYF TGTGCCAGCAGCATGGTGGGCCAGCATGGCGCAGATACGCAGTATTTT
few . TRBJ2-3 TRBV10-2 CASSERRGGSDTQYF TGCGCCAGCAGTGAGAGGAGGGGTGGATCAGATACGCAGTATTTT
few TRBD1 TRBJ2-7 TRBV5-1 CASRTGTVYEQYF TGCGCCAGCAGGACAGGGACGGTCTACGAGCAGTACTTC
. TRBD1 TRBJ2-4 TRBV4-3 CASSQEHRGWENIQYF TGCGCCAGCAGCCAAGAGCACAGGGGGTGGGAAAACATTCAGTACTTC
few TRBD2 TRBJ2-1 TRBV7-2 CASSSRVAGGPEQFF TGTGCCAGCAGCTCCCGGGTAGCGGGGGGGCCTGAGCAGTTCTTC
few . TRBJ2-6 TRBV7-3 CASSLDGSGANVLTF TGTGCCAGCAGCTTGGACGGGTCCGGGGCCAACGTCCTGACTTTC